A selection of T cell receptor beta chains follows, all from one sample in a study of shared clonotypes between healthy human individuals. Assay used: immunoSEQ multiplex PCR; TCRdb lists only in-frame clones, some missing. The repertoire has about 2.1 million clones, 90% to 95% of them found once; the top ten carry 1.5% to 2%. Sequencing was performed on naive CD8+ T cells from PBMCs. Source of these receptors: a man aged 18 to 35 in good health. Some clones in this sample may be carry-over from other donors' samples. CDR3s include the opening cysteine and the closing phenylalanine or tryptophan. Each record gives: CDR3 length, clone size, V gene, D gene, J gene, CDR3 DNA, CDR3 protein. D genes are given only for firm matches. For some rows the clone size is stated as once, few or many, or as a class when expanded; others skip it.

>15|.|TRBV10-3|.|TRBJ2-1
TGTGCCATCAGTGATTTTGGCTCCCCGGGCAATGAGCAGTTCTTC
CAISDFGSPGNEQFF
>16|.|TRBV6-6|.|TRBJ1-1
TGTGCCAGCAGTTACTCCCCAGGAGGGGCGTTAACTGAAGCTTTCTTT
CASSYSPGGALTEAFF
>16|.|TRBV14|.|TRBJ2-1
TGTGCCAGCAGCCATTCTATAGCGGTCTCCTACAATGAGCAGTTCTTC
CASSHSIAVSYNEQFF
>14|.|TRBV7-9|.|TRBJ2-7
TGTGCCAGCAGCTTCCGGGACGCCTGGTACGAGCAGTACTTC
CASSFRDAWYEQYF
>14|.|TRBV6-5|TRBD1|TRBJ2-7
TGTGCCAGCAGTACACGACAGGGGCACTACGAGCAGTACTTC
CASSTRQGHYEQYF
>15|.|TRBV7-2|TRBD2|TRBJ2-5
TGTGCCAGCACCCCCCTCGGGGGGGTACAAGAGACCCAGTACTTC
CASTPLGGVQETQYF
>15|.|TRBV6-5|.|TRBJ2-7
TGTGCCAGCAGTTACTTTGAAGGAGATTCCTACGAGCAGTACTTC
CASSYFEGDSYEQYF
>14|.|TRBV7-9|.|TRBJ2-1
TGTGCCAGCAGCTCCCCGGCGGTCTACAATGAGCAGTTCTTC
CASSSPAVYNEQFF
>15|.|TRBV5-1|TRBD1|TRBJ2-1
TGCGCCAGCAGCCCGGGACAGAGCTCCTACAATGAGCAGTTCTTC
CASSPGQSSYNEQFF
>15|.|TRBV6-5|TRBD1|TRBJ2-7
TGTGCCAGCACTCTTCGCGGACAGGGCTTCTACGAGCAGTACTTC
CASTLRGQGFYEQYF
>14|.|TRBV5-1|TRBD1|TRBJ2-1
TGCGCCACCAGACCCCCAGGGGGAGCCGATGAGCAGTTCTTC
CATRPPGGADEQFF
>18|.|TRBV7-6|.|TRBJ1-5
TGTGCCAGCAGCGTCTTCCCCTACGGTGGGGATAGCAATCAGCCCCAGCATTTT
CASSVFPYGGDSNQPQHF
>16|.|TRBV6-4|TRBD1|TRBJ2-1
TGTGCCAGCAGTGCCTCAGGACAGGGGACTTACAATGAGCAGTTCTTC
CASSASGQGTYNEQFF
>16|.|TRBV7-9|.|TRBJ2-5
TGTGCCAGCAGCTTAGGTCCAGGGGAAGGACAAGAGACCCAGTACTTC
CASSLGPGEGQETQYF
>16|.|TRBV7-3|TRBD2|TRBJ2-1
TGTGCCAGCAGCTCGGATAGCGGGAGGGCCTACAATGAGCAGTTCTTC
CASSSDSGRAYNEQFF
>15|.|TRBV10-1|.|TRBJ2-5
TGCGCCAGCAGTGAGGGGTTACGGGATCAAGAGACCCAGTACTTC
CASSEGLRDQETQYF
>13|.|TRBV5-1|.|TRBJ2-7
TGCGCCAGCAGCTTGAGAGTGGGTTACGAGCAGTACTTC
CASSLRVGYEQYF
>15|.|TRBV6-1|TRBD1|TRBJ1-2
TGTGCCAGCAGGGCAACAGGGGCCGCTAACTATGGCTACACCTTC
CASRATGAANYGYTF
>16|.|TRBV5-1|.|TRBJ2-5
TGCGCCAGCCTACCTTTGCCGGATACTAGATTGGAGACCCAGTACTTC
CASLPLPDTRLETQYF
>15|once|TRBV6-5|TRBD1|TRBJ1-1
TGTGCCAGCAGTCAAAATCCAGGGGGAGGGACTGAAGCTTTCTTT
CASSQNPGGGTEAFF
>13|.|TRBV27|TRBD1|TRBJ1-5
TGTGCCAGCAGTTTAGCAGGGGGTCAGCCCCAGCATTTT
CASSLAGGQPQHF
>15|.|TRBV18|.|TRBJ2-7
TGTGCCAGCTCACCCCCCAGGGACCCCGCCTACGAGCAGTACTTC
CASSPPRDPAYEQYF
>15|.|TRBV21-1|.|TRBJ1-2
TGTGCCAGCAGCAGTCGGGACAGTTATAACTATGGCTACACCTTC
CASSSRDSYNYGYTF
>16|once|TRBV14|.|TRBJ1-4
TGTGCCAGCAGCGCCTTTGAGGGACCAACTAATGAAAAACTGTTTTTT
CASSAFEGPTNEKLFF
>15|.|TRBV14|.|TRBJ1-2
TGTGCCAGCAGCCAAGATTTATGGGGAGACTATGGCTACACCTTC
CASSQDLWGDYGYTF
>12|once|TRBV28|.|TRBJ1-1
TGTGCCAGCAGTCCACCAGGACAGTCGGCTTTCTTT
CASSPPGQSAFF
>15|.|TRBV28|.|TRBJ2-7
TGTGCCAGCAGGTCTCTAAAACAGGTGAATTACGAGCAGTACTTC
CASRSLKQVNYEQYF
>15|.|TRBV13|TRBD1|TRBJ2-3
TGTGCCAGCAGCCAGGACAGGGGGCACACAGATACGCAGTATTTT
CASSQDRGHTDTQYF
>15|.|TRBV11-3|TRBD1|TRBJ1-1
TGTGCCGCCGAAGACAGGGGGCGCGCGAACACTGAAGCTTTCTTT
CAAEDRGRANTEAFF
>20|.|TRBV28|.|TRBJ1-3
TGTGCCAGCAGTTCCCTCATCTTATCGCCTACGGACCCCTCTGGAAACACCATATATTTT
CASSSLILSPTDPSGNTIYF
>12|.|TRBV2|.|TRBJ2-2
TGTGCCAGCAGTCCGGTATCCGGGGAGCTGTTTTTT
CASSPVSGELFF
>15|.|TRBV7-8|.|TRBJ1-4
TGTGCCAGCAGCTTAGTTGTCACTCCTAATGAAAAACTGTTTTTT
CASSLVVTPNEKLFF
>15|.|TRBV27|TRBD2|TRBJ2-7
TGTGCCAGCAGTCTTGGACTAGCGGGAGGGCCTCAGCAGTACTTC
CASSLGLAGGPQQYF
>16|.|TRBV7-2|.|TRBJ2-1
TGTGCCAGCAGCTTAGACCGCGGGACCACCTACAATGAGCAGTTCTTC
CASSLDRGTTYNEQFF
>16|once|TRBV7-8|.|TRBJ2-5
TGTGCCAGCAGCTTAACCTGGGGGGAGTGGCAAGAGACCCAGTACTTC
CASSLTWGEWQETQYF
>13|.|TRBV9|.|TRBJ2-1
TGTGCCAGCAGCGAATTCAGACAGAATGAGCAGTTCTTC
CASSEFRQNEQFF
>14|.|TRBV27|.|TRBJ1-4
TGTGCCAGCGCATCAGGGGTCGGACGAGGAAAACTGTTTTTT
CASASGVGRGKLFF
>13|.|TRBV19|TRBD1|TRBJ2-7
TGTGCCAGTAGGACGACAGGGGGGTACGAGCAGTACTTC
CASRTTGGYEQYF
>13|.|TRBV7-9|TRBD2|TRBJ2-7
TGTGCAACCCGGGCGGGAGAATTCTACGAGCAGTACTTC
CATRAGEFYEQYF
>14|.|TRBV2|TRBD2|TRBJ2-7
TGTGCCAGCAGTGGGACTAGCGGAACCTACGAGCAGTACTTC
CASSGTSGTYEQYF
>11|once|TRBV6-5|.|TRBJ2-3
TGTGCAACCGGCCCCACAGATACGCAGTATTTT
CATGPTDTQYF
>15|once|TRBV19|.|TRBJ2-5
TGTGCCAGTAGTCCCGTGGGGGCAGTACAAGAGACCCAGTACTTC
CASSPVGAVQETQYF
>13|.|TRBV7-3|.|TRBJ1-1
TGTGCCAGCAGCTCCCTCGTCGGCGCTGAAGCTTTCTTT
CASSSLVGAEAFF
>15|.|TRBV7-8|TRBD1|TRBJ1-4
TGTGCCAGCAGCCACCGACAGGGAACTAATGAAAAACTGTTTTTT
CASSHRQGTNEKLFF
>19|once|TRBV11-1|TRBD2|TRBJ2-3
TGTGCCAGCAGCTCACCGGGACTAGCGGGCCTCCCTAGCACAGATACGCAGTATTTT
CASSSPGLAGLPSTDTQYF
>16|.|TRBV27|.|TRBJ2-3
TGTGCCAGCAGTTTACGCGGTGGAGTGATGGCAGATACGCAGTATTTT
CASSLRGGVMADTQYF
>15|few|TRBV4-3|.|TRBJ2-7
TGCGCCAGCAGCCAAGATAGGGCAGGGGCCTACGAGCAGTACTTC
CASSQDRAGAYEQYF
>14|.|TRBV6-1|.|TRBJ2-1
TGTGCCAGCAAATACGGGACAAAGCACAATGAGCAGTTCTTC
CASKYGTKHNEQFF
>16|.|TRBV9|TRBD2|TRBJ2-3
TGTGCCAGCAGCGTAGGGACTAGCGGGCGGACAGATACGCAGTATTTT
CASSVGTSGRTDTQYF
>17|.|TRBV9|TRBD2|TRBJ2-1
TGTGCCAGCAGCGGGGTAGCGGGAGGACCGGCCGGCAATGAGCAGTTCTTC
CASSGVAGGPAGNEQFF
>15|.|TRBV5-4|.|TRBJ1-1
TGTGCCAGCAGCGTGGGCGGCAGGCTGAACACTGAAGCTTTCTTT
CASSVGGRLNTEAFF
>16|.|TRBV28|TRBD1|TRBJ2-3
TGTGCCAGCAGCCCCCCAGGGACAGGTAACACAGATACGCAGTATTTT
CASSPPGTGNTDTQYF
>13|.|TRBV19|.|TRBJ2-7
TGTGCCAGTAGTATACCCGGCTACTACGAGCAGTACTTC
CASSIPGYYEQYF
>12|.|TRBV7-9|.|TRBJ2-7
TGTGCCAGCAGCGCGAAGTCTGCGGAGCAGTACTTC
CASSAKSAEQYF
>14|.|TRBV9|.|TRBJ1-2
TGTGCCAGCAGCCCCGACAACTCTAACTATGGCTACACCTTC
CASSPDNSNYGYTF
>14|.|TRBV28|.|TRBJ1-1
TGTGCCAGCAGTTCCCTCCCTGGGGACACTGAAGCTTTCTTT
CASSSLPGDTEAFF
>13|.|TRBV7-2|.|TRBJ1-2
TGTGCCAGCAGCGCGGCAGTGAGGTATGGCTACACCTTC
CASSAAVRYGYTF
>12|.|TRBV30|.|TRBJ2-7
TGTGCCTGCCAATCCGGGCTCTACGAGCAGTACTTC
CACQSGLYEQYF
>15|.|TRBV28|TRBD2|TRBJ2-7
TGTGCCAGCAGTTTAACACCGGGACTACCCTACGAGCAGTACTTC
CASSLTPGLPYEQYF